These 15 T cell receptor beta chains were all obtained from the same sample, sequenced in a study of T-cell memory formation after mild COVID-19. TCRdb fed the 5' RACE reads into MiXCR, producing one record per CDR3 protein. The sample has fewer than 300,000 distinct CDR3 sequences; roughly 17% are singletons. Sequenced: PBMCs or a T cell subset sorted from them (not recorded which). The receptors here all came from a man between 18 and 35 years old who had mild COVID-19 (a few samples of this study predate the infection). Cell type and time point are not known.

This clonotype was seen a handful of times. This sequence joins TRBV5-6 and TRBJ2-5; 7 positions agree with TRBD2. The germline CDR1 and CDR2 sequences are SGHDT and YYEEEE. The length of the CDR3 is 16 residues. V trimming: 3 bases; J trimming: 0 bases; junction bases outside the gene matches: 8. CDR3 amino acids: CASSWGGGFYQETQYF. The CDR3 DNA reads as TGTGCCAGCAGCTGGGGCGGGGGATTTTACCAAGAGACCCAGTACTTC.

In this sample, this clonotype turned up a few times. The J gene is TRBJ2-7, the V gene TRBV11-2, with 8 bases aligning to TRBD1. This CDR3 region has 12 residues. Germline CDR1 reads SGHAT; CDR2 reads FQNNGV. Unmatched junction bases numbered 6, after V lost 5 bases and J lost 9 bases. The CDR3: CASSPDRVSQYF. CDR3 nucleotide sequence: TGTGCCAGCAGCCCGGACAGGGTATCGCAGTACTTC.

In its sample, this clonotype was seen many times. In this CDR3 the conserved last residue, phenylalanine or tryptophan, is missing, so a read error is likely. Because the CDR3's place on the DNA is in doubt, the DNA is left out and the CDR3 is given as listed by TCRdb. The V call is TRBV7-6, the J call TRBJ2-1; TRBD1, the table's D call, was not compared with the DNA. CDR1 is SGHVS, CDR2 FNYEAQ, per germline. The length of the CDR3 is 12 amino acids, counting both ends. This CDR3 reads CASSSQTGGLLV.

The rearrangement uses TRBV10-3 and TRBJ1-2, with a tentative D call TRBD1 (6 bases). This CDR3 region has 15 residues. V lost 2 bases and J 5 bases, leaving 15 bases between the germline ends. Germline assignment: CDR1 ENHRY and CDR2 SYGVKD. CDR3 in amino acids: CAISEPSGGSYGYTF. In DNA form, the CDR3 reads TGTGCCATCAGTGAGCCGTCGGGGGGCTCATATGGCTACACCTTC.

This clonotype has a handful of counts. As DNA, the CDR3 is TGTGCCACCGCACGGGGTTGGGGTCACAATGAGCAGTTCTTC. Its protein product is CATARGWGHNEQFF. This chain links TRBV6-2 or TRBV6-3 with TRBJ2-1, with D maybe TRBD2 (5 bases). There are 14 residues in the CDR3. V was pared by 10 bases and J by 5 bases, with 18 bases between. The germline gives CDR1 MNHEY, CDR2 SVGEGT.

V and J are TRBV13 and TRBJ2-3; D is possibly TRBD2 (5 bases). V shed 4 bases and J shed 1 base, with 18 bases lying between them. CDR1 is PRHDT and CDR2 is FYEKMQ in the germline V gene (reference sequence). The CDR3 covers 17 residues. CDR3 region: CASSSGGSRARTDTQYF. The CDR3 DNA is TGTGCCAGCAGCTCCGGAGGAAGTCGGGCCCGCACAGATACGCAGTATTTT.

This clonotype was seen only a few times. The rearrangement joins TRBV7-2 to TRBJ2-7; 8 bases map to TRBD1. The CDR3 is 13 amino acids. CDR1 is SGHTA, CDR2 FQGNSA, per germline. The V and J ends lost 6 bases and 4 bases, in that order; junction bases with no gene match: 5. The CDR3 protein is CASSPGGGYEQYF. CDR3 sequence (DNA): TGTGCCAGCAGTCCAGGGGGCGGGTACGAGCAGTACTTC.

This chain links TRBV20-1 with TRBJ1-3; D ambiguous. This CDR3 has 13 amino acids. Germline CDR1 is DFQATT and CDR2 is SNEGSKA (reference sequence). V gave up 5 bases and J gave up 0 bases, with 8 bases separating them. CDR3 region: CSALHFSGNTIYF. CDR3 bases: TGCAGTGCTCTGCATTTCTCTGGAAACACCATATATTTT.

This sequence joins TRBV4-1 and TRBJ1-5; D not certain. Germline V gene lookup returns CDR1 MGHRA and CDR2 YSYEKL. The CDR3 has 12 amino acids. The ends were cut back, 1 base at V and 3 bases at J, with 1 base in the middle. CDR3 DNA sequence: TGCGCCAGCAGCCAAGTCAATCAGCCCCAGCATTTT. Its protein is CASSQVNQPQHF.

V is TRBV10-3 and J is TRBJ1-5; weak D call: TRBD1 (6 bases). V was trimmed by 5 bases and J by 4 bases, leaving 15 bases between them. The CDR3 covers 15 residues. Germline V CDR1 and CDR2: ENHRY, SYGVKD. In DNA form, the CDR3 reads TGTGCCATCAGTTTGGGTCAGGGACAAAATCAGCCCCAGCATTTT. This encodes CAISLGQGQNQPQHF.

The gene calls are TRBV4-3 and TRBJ1-6; 7 nucleotides agree with TRBD1. Germline CDR1 and CDR2: LGHNA and YSLEER. The CDR3 has 15 residues. With 3 bases clipped from V and 7 bases from J, the junction kept 6 bases outside the gene matches. The DNA for the CDR3 is TGCGCCAGCAGCCAGGGACAGTCTGGAAATTCACCCCTCCACTTT. Amino acids: CASSQGQSGNSPLHF.

This clonotype occurred a few times. This sequence joins TRBV11-2 and TRBJ2-3; D gene ambiguous. V was trimmed by 2 bases and J by 2 bases, leaving 11 bases between them. Germline CDR1 SGHAT, CDR2 FQNNGV. This CDR3 contains 15 residues. The CDR3 DNA sequence: TGTGCCAGCAGCTTAACGGCACGACTCACAGATACGCAGTATTTT. Translation: CASSLTARLTDTQYF.

This clonotype occurred a few times. The V call is TRBV4-2, the J call TRBJ2-7, with TRBD2 matching 9 bases. The germline V gene has CDR1 LGHNA and CDR2 YNFKEQ. With V trimmed by 4 bases and J by 2 bases, 12 bases remained unmatched. There are 17 residues in the CDR3. CDR3 amino acids: CASSPPQGAGGTYEQYF. The CDR3 DNA reads as TGTGCCAGCAGCCCACCCCAAGGAGCGGGGGGAACCTACGAGCAGTACTTC.

The rearrangement links TRBV12-3 or TRBV12-4 to TRBJ2-1; no definite D call. Trimming left V 4 bases short and J 4 bases short, with 8 bases between. The length of the CDR3 is 13 residues. CDR3 nucleotides: TGTGCCAGCAGTTATGTACAGTACAATGAGCAGTTCTTC. Translation: CASSYVQYNEQFF.

The V gene is TRBV6-5, the J gene TRBJ2-3; 7 nucleotides agree with TRBD1. The CDR3 consists of 17 residues. Germline V gives CDR1 MNHEY, CDR2 SVGAGI. V shed 2 bases, J shed 5 bases, and the junction held 13 bases outside the gene matches. This CDR3 is CASSYTDRTGWEDTQYF. CDR3 bases: TGTGCCAGCAGTTACACCGATAGGACAGGATGGGAAGATACGCAGTATTTT.